This T cell receptor beta chain was sequenced in a study of control samples from healthy donors and cancer patients (dated by TCRdb to the early 2020s). Cut back by 8 bases and 6 bases, the V and J ends lie 19 bases apart. The CDR3 holds 14 amino acids from the cysteine to the phenylalanine. Of the read, only the CDR3 DNA is kept; its 42 bases are in frame from base 1. As encoded in the germline V gene (reference sequence), CDR1 is LNHDA while CDR2 is SQIVND. Library preparation used the immunoSEQ multiplex PCR assay. TCRdb mirrors the immuneACCESS table, restricted to in-frame sequences. Some clones are absent from its copies; in checked studies, under half trace to an unresolved V gene, and the reason for the others is unknown. The sample includes tens of thousands of clones, with approximately 89% observed a single time. Of the sample, about 9.4% falls within the top ten clones. Points on this clone: Its antigen is unknown. No clone much larger than this one lies a single base away; base qualities are absent.

The sequence joins TRBV19 to TRBJ1-2; matching of 6 bases hints at TRBD1 as the D gene. The sequenced material came from PBMCs. The TCR originated in a woman in her sixties or seventies with lung cancer. The CDR3 protein: CASSLETGGHGYTF. The DNA sequence reads TGTGCCAGTTCCCTTGAGACAGGTGGGCATGGCTACACCTTC. Full variable domain (CDR3 extended with the reference TRBV19 and TRBJ1-2 proteins): DGGITQSPKYLFRKEGQNVTLSCEQNLNHDAMYWYRQDPGQGLRLIYYSQIVNDFQKGDIAEGYSVSREKKESFPLTVTSAQKNPTAFYLCASSLETGGHGYTFGSGTRLTVV.